These 17 T cell receptor beta chains share one sample of origin, sequenced in a study of OX40 agonist ivuxolimab in advanced cancers. Clones were sequenced by immunoSEQ multiplex PCR, and TCRdb holds only the in-frame ones, with some missing. The sample lists 50,000 to 65,000 clones; about 91% were seen once. Sample: CD4+ or CD8+ T cells sorted from blood, taken in a trial of the OX40 agonist ivuxolimab. The receptors come from an adult with an advanced solid tumor such as melanoma, head and neck, liver or kidney cancer.

V usage is TRBV7-2 and J usage is TRBJ1-2, with 11 bases matching TRBD1. The CDR3 is made up of 16 amino acids. With 5 bases clipped from V and 4 bases from J, the junction kept 9 bases outside the gene matches. Germline V CDR1 and CDR2: SGHTA, FQGNSA. The CDR3 region is CASSPTGQGGSYGYTF. The CDR3 region has the DNA TGTGCCAGCAGCCCAACGGGACAGGGGGGGAGCTATGGCTACACCTTC.

The CDR3 spells CASSLQTNTEAFF. CDR3 DNA: TGTGCCAGCAGCTTACAGACGAACACTGAAGCTTTCTTT. The chain is built from TRBV7-2 and TRBJ1-1; no clear D. The CDR3 loop spans 13 amino acids. Germline assignment: CDR1 SGHTA and CDR2 FQGNSA. V lost 2 bases and J 1 base, leaving 5 bases between the germline ends.

This chain joins TRBV4-3 and TRBJ1-4; TRBD1 might be the D (5 bases). The CDR3 is made up of 16 amino acids. Germline V gene sequence: CDR1 LGHNA, CDR2 YSLEER. Trimming shortened V by 4 bases and J by 5 bases, and 17 bases separated the two germline ends. The CDR3, as DNA: TGCGCCAGCAGCCCACACACCGGGACGAAAAATGAAAAACTGTTTTTT. Translation gives CASSPHTGTKNEKLFF.

The chain employs TRBV9 and TRBJ2-3, with 7 bases identical to TRBD1. Germline CDR1 SGDLS, CDR2 YYNGEE. Losses at the gene ends were 6 bases for V and 0 bases for J; bases not matched to a gene: 7. The CDR3 covers 15 residues. The CDR3: CASTHRDRSTDTQYF. For the CDR3, the DNA is TGTGCCAGCACCCACCGGGACAGAAGCACAGATACGCAGTATTTT. The full variable domain, in which reference TRBV9 and TRBJ2-3 provide the parts outside the CDR3, is DSGVTQTPKHLITATGQRVTLRCSPRSGDLSVYWYQQSLDQGLQFLIQYYNGEERAKGNILERFSAQQFPDLHSELNLSSLELGDSALYFCASTHRDRSTDTQYFGPGTRLTVL.

The chain uses TRBV6-5 and TRBJ2-7; the match to TRBD1 covers 7 bases. Germline V gives CDR1 MNHEY, CDR2 SVGAGI. V lost 6 bases, J lost 9 bases, and 8 bases stayed unmatched. The CDR3 length is 12 residues. The CDR3 region has the DNA TGTGCCAGCAGCCCGGGACAGCAGGCGCAGTACTTC. Amino acids: CASSPGQQAQYF.

CDR3 coding DNA: TGTGCCAGCAGTGAAGCTCAGGGGCGAGGGAATCAGCCCCAGCATTTT. Its translation is CASSEAQGRGNQPQHF. The chain links TRBV2 to TRBJ1-5; D may be TRBD1 (6 bases). The CDR3 runs to 16 residues. Germline V gene sequence: CDR1 SNHLY, CDR2 FYNNEI. V lost 0 bases and J lost 4, with 13 bases in between. The full variable domain, rest sourced from reference TRBV2 and TRBJ1-5, is EPEVTQTPSHQVTQMGQEVILRCVPISNHLYFYWYRQILGQKVEFLVSFYNNEISEKSEIFDDQFSVERPDGSNFTLKIRSTKLEDSAMYFCASSEAQGRGNQPQHFGDGTRLSIL.

This clone was detected only a few times. The chain recombines TRBV5-8 with TRBJ2-3, with D possibly being TRBD1 or TRBD2 (5 bases each). CDR3 size: 16 residues. Germline lookup yields CDR1 SGHTS and CDR2 YDEGEE. V was trimmed by 3 bases and J by 2 bases, leaving 16 bases between them. The CDR3: CASSSGADITTDTQYF. CDR3 coding DNA: TGTGCCAGCAGCTCCGGGGCGGACATAACCACAGATACGCAGTATTTT.

This chain links TRBV6-1 with TRBJ2-7; D is ambiguous. The CDR3 runs 13 residues. Trimming stripped 8 bases from V and 2 bases from J, with 13 bases between. CDR1 and CDR2 from the germline V gene are MNHNS and SASEGT. The CDR3 protein is CASSGHSTYEQYF. The CDR3 DNA sequence: TGTGCCAGCTCCGGCCACAGCACCTACGAGCAGTACTTC.

CDR3 region: CASSGGVNYGYTF. The CDR3 nucleotides are TGTGCCAGCAGCGGGGGGGTTAACTATGGCTACACCTTC. This chain connects TRBV13 to TRBJ1-2; TRBD1 might be the D (5 bases). V was clipped by 5 bases and J by 1 base, with 8 bases between them. The germline gives CDR1 PRHDT, CDR2 FYEKMQ (reference sequence). This CDR3 contains 13 residues.

This clone has only one observation. The J gene is TRBJ1-2, the V gene TRBV7-8; unclear D gene. The CDR3 is 15 residues long. V lost 1 base to trimming and J lost 4 bases, with 13 bases between them. The germline gives CDR1 SGHVS, CDR2 FQNEAQ. Here the CDR3 reads CASSLDGHPSYGYTF. The CDR3 bases are TGTGCCAGCAGCTTAGACGGGCACCCGAGCTATGGCTACACCTTC.

In this sample, this clone turned up once. The chain employs TRBV10-2 and TRBJ2-5; maybe TRBD1 (7 bases). The CDR3 runs 15 residues. V lost 0 bases to trimming and J lost 5 bases, with 13 bases between them. Germline V CDR1 and CDR2: WSHSY, SAAADI. DNA for the CDR3: TGCGCCAGCAGTGAGTCGCGACAGGGAGGCGAGACCCAGTACTTC. This translates into CASSESRQGGETQYF.

This chain uses TRBV5-6 with TRBJ1-2; D ambiguous. V shed 1 base and J shed 12 bases, with 16 bases lying between them. Looked up from germline, CDR1 is SGHDT and CDR2 is YYEEEE. The length of the CDR3 is 13 residues. CDR3 coding DNA: TGTGCCAGCAGCTTGATCTGGGAAGGGTCAGACACCTTC. Its protein product is CASSLIWEGSDTF.

This clone was counted a single time. The chain uses TRBV6-6 and TRBJ1-4, with TRBD1 as a possible D gene (5 bases). The CDR3 is 14 residues long. Trimming pared 6 bases from V and 5 bases from J, leaving 13 bases between. Per germline, CDR1 MNHNY and CDR2 SVGAGI (reference sequence). The CDR3: CASSPPGENEKLFF. DNA for the CDR3: TGTGCCAGCAGCCCGCCGGGGGAGAATGAAAAACTGTTTTTT.

This chain links TRBV15 with TRBJ2-5; 10 positions match TRBD1. The germline V gene encodes CDR1 LNHNV and CDR2 YYDKDF (reference sequence). V lost 5 bases to trimming and J lost 5 bases; unmatched junction nucleotides: 2. The CDR3 has 13 amino acids. Here the CDR3 DNA reads TGTGCCACCAGCGACAGGGGGCGGGAGACCCAGTACTTC. Translating it yields CATSDRGRETQYF.

Regarding this clone: The junction shows a germline mismatch at one end, possibly a read error. The chain is built from TRBV7-7 and TRBJ2-1, with 9 nucleotides matching TRBD2. CDR1 is SSHAT and CDR2 is FNYEAQ in the germline V gene (reference sequence). CDR3 length: 14 residues. Here the CDR3 reads CASSLAGVMNEQFF. The CDR3 DNA follows: TGTGCTAGCAGCTTAGCGGGAGTGATGAATGAGCAGTTCTTC.

The chain is built from TRBV10-2 and TRBJ2-7, with D uncertain. The CDR3 runs to 11 residues. V was cut by 2 bases and J by 7 bases, with 6 bases left in between. Germline assignment: CDR1 WSHSY and CDR2 SAAADI. The CDR3 loop reads CASSERGEQYF. The DNA of the CDR3 is TGCGCCAGCAGTGAGAGAGGAGAGCAGTACTTC.

The V gene is TRBV5-6, the J gene TRBJ2-2; 11 bases agree with TRBD2. Looked up from germline, CDR1 is SGHDT and CDR2 is YYEEEE. The length of the CDR3 is 15 residues. The V segment lost 4 bases and the J segment 6 bases; nucleotides outside the gene matches: 5. The CDR3 region is CASSLGLAVAGELFF. The CDR3 DNA reads as TGTGCCAGCAGCCTGGGACTAGCGGTCGCCGGGGAGCTGTTTTTT.